This is a list of T cell receptor beta chains from one sample in a study of T-cell memory formation after mild COVID-19. TCRdb reprocessed the 5' RACE reads with MiXCR, giving one entry per CDR3 protein. The table records tens of thousands of distinct CDR3 sequences, about 13% of them present only once. The sample was PBMCs or a T cell subset sorted from them (not recorded which). The receptors were gathered from a man younger than 35 who had mild COVID-19 (a few samples of this study predate the infection). Cell type and time point are not known. The CDR3 runs from the conserved cysteine through the conserved F or W. Each record gives: J gene, D gene, clone size, V gene, CDR3 protein, CDR3 DNA. The D gene is left open where the match is weak. Not every row has a clone size; where given, it reads once, few, many or a size class.

TRBJ2-1	NA	few	TRBV7-9	CASSLTTGFDNEQFF	TGTGCCAGCAGCTTAACTACAGGGTTCGACAATGAGCAGTTCTTC
TRBJ2-2	NA	few	TRBV11-2	CASKGIATGPLNTGELFF	TGTGCCAGTAAAGGAATCGCCACGGGCCCCCTGAACACCGGGGAGCTGTTTTTT
TRBJ2-2	NA	many	TRBV27	CASSLTVTGELFF	TGTGCCAGCAGTTTAACGGTCACCGGGGAGCTGTTTTTT
TRBJ2-2	NA	NA	TRBV5-5	CASSLAPYTGELFF	TGTGCCAGCAGCTTGGCTCCGTACACCGGGGAGCTGTTTTTT
TRBJ2-1	NA	few	TRBV24-1	CATSDSRWQRQFF	TGTGCCACCAGTGATTCCCGATGGCAGCGGCAGTTCTTC
TRBJ1-1	NA	NA	TRBV3-1	CASSQRVGVGTEAFF	TGTGCCAGCAGCCAACGGGTTGGGGTGGGCACTGAAGCTTTCTTT
TRBJ1-1	NA	NA	TRBV20-1	CSARDRSDTEAFF	TGCAGTGCTAGAGATCGTTCAGACACTGAAGCTTTCTTT
TRBJ1-5	NA	few	TRBV4-1	CASSLQPDSNQPQHF	TGCGCCAGCAGCTTACAGCCGGATAGCAATCAGCCCCAGCATTTT
TRBJ2-1	NA	NA	TRBV11-3	CASSLRGSSSYNEQFF	TGTGCCAGCAGCTTACGAGGTTCGAGCTCCTACAATGAGCAGTTCTTC
TRBJ1-2	NA	few	TRBV7-6	CASSPLVVANYGYTF	TGTGCCAGCAGCCCCTTAGTTGTAGCTAACTATGGCTACACCTTC
TRBJ1-2	NA	NA	TRBV7-9	CASSLAREGYTF	TGTGCCAGCAGCTTAGCGCGGGAAGGCTACACCTTC
TRBJ1-2	TRBD1	NA	TRBV6-1	CASSEITGTAYGYTF	TGTGCCAGCAGTGAAATTACCGGGACAGCCTATGGCTACACCTTC
TRBJ2-3	NA	NA	TRBV7-8	CASSLGGPTDTQYF	TGTGCCAGCAGCTTAGGGGGACCCACAGATACGCAGTATTTT
TRBJ1-2	NA	NA	TRBV29-1	CSVDRWGGSNYGYTF	TGCAGCGTTGATCGTTGGGGGGGGTCTAACTATGGCTACACCTTC
TRBJ1-2	NA	few	TRBV28	CASSLFGVDGYTF	TGTGCCAGCAGTTTGTTCGGGGTGGATGGCTACACCTTC
TRBJ2-7	TRBD2	NA	TRBV28	CASSRGTSGGAWYEQYF	TGTGCCAGCAGTCGAGGGACTAGCGGGGGGGCGTGGTACGAGCAGTACTTC
TRBJ2-3	NA	few	TRBV7-6	CASSTQSGGTQYF	TGTGCCAGCAGTACGCAAAGCGGTGGTACGCAGTATTTT
TRBJ1-1	TRBD1	few	TRBV5-1	CASGRTGGMNTEAFF	TGCGCCAGCGGTAGGACAGGGGGCATGAACACTGAAGCTTTCTTT
TRBJ2-3	NA	NA	TRBV11-3	CASSPRNTDTQYF	TGTGCCAGCAGCCCCCGAAACACAGATACGCAGTATTTT
TRBJ2-4	NA	few	TRBV27	CASSSIAKNIQYF	TGTGCCAGCAGTTCGATAGCCAAAAACATTCAGTACTTC
TRBJ2-7	TRBD1	few	TRBV4-1	CASSQTGAPTYEQYF	TGCGCCAGCAGCCAGACAGGGGCCCCTACCTACGAGCAGTACTTC
TRBJ2-3	NA	few	TRBV19	CASSIDPGLDTQYF	TGTGCCAGTAGTATAGATCCCGGACTTGATACGCAGTATTTT
TRBJ2-1	NA	many	TRBV7-6	CASSPPTGGDEQFF	TGTGCCAGCAGCCCCCCAACAGGGGGGGATGAGCAGTTCTTC
TRBJ2-7	NA	many	TRBV7-9	CASSPPRAGSSYEQYF	TGTGCCAGCAGCCCCCCAAGGGCGGGGAGCTCCTACGAGCAGTACTTC
TRBJ2-1	NA	few	TRBV18	CASSPPMSGSYNEQFF	TGTGCCAGCTCACCACCTATGTCAGGATCATACAATGAGCAGTTCTTC
TRBJ1-5	NA	NA	TRBV7-9	CASSLGFQAQHF	TGTGCCAGCAGCTTAGGGTTTCAGGCCCAGCATTTT
TRBJ2-5	NA	few	TRBV7-8	CATTLGAKETQYF	TGTGCCACCACTCTCGGGGCGAAAGAGACCCAGTACTTC
TRBJ1-2	NA	NA	TRBV12-3/TRBV12-4	CASSPGQRARGYTF	TGTGCCAGCAGCCCGGGACAAAGGGCGCGAGGCTACACCTTC